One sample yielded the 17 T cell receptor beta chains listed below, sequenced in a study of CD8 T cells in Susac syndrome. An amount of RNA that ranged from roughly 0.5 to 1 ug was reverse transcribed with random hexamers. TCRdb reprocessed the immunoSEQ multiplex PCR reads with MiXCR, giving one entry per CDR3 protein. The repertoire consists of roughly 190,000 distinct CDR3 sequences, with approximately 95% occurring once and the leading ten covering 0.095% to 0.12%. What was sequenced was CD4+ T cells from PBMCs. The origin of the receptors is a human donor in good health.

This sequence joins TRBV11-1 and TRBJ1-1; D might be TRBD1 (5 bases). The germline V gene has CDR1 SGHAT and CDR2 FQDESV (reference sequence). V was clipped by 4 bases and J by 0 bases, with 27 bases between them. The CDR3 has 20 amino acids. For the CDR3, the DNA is TGTGCCAGCAGCTCCCCCCGGTTGCGGCAGGGCGAAAGGTTGAACACTGAAGCTTTCTTT. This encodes CASSSPRLRQGERLNTEAFF.

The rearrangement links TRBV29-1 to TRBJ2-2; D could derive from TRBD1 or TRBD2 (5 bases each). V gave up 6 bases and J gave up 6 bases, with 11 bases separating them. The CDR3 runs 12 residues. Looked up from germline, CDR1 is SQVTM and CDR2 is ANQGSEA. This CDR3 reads CSVAEGPGELFF. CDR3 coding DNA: TGCAGCGTCGCTGAGGGGCCCGGGGAGCTGTTTTTT.

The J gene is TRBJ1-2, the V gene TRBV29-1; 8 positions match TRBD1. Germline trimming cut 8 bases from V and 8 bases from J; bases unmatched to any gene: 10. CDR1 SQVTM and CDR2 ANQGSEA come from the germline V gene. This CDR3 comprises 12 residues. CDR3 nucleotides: TGCAGCTTTGTAAGGCAGGGGGCCGGCTACACCTTC. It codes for CSFVRQGAGYTF.

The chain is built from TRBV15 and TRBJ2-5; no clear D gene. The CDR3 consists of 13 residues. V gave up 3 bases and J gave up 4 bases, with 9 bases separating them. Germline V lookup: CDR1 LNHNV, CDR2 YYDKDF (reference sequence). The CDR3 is CATSRARGETQYF. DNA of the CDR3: TGTGCCACCAGCAGGGCCCGAGGAGAGACCCAGTACTTC.

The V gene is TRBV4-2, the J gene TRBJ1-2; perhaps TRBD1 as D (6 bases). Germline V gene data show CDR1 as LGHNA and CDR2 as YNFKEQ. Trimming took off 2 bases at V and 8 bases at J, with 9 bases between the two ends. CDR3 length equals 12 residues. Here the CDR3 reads CASSQSGTGYTF. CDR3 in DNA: TGTGCCAGCAGCCAATCAGGGACAGGCTACACCTTC.

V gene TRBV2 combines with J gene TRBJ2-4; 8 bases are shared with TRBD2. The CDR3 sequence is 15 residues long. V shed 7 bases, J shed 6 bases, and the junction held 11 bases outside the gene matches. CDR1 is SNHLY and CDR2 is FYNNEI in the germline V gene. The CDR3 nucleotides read TGTGCCAGCACCATAGCGGGGCCGGGGAGAAACATTCAGTACTTC. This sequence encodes CASTIAGPGRNIQYF.

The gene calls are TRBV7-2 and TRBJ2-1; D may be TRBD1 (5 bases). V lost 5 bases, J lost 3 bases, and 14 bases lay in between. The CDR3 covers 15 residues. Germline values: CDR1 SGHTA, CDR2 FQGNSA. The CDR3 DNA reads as TGTGCCAGCAGCCCAGAAGGGGCGCGCTACAATGAGCAGTTCTTC. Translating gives CASSPEGARYNEQFF.

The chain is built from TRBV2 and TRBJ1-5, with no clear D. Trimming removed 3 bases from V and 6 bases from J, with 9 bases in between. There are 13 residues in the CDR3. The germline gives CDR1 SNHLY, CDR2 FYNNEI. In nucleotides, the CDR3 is TGTGCCAGCAGTGATCCGGGCAGTCAGCCCCAGCATTTT. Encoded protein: CASSDPGSQPQHF.

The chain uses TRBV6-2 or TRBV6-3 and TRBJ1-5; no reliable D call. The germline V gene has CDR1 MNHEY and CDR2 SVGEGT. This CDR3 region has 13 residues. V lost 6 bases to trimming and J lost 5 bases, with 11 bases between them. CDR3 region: CASRDGRDQPQHF. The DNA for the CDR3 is TGTGCCAGCAGGGACGGACGGGATCAGCCCCAGCATTTT.

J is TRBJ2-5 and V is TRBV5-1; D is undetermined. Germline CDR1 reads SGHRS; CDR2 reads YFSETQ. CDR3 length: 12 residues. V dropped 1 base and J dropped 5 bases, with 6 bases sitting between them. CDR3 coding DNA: TGCGCCAGCAGCTTGAAGTTGGAGACCCAGTACTTC. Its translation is CASSLKLETQYF.

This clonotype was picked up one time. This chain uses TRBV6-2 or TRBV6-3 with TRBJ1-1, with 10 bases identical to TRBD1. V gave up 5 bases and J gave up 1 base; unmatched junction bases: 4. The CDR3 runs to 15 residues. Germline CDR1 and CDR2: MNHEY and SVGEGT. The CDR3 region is CASSKRDRGNTEAFF. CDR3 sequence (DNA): TGTGCCAGCAGTAAACGGGACAGGGGGAACACTGAAGCTTTCTTT.

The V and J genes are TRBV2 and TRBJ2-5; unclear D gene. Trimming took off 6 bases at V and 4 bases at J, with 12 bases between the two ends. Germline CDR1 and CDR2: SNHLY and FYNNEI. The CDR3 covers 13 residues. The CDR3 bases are TGTGCCAGCAGCCCACCTTGGCGAGAGACCCAGTACTTC. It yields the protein CASSPPWRETQYF. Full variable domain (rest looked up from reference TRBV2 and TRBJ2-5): EPEVTQTPSHQVTQMGQEVILRCVPISNHLYFYWYRQILGQKVEFLVSFYNNEISEKSEIFDDQFSVERPDGSNFTLKIRSTKLEDSAMYFCASSPPWRETQYFGPGTRLLVL.

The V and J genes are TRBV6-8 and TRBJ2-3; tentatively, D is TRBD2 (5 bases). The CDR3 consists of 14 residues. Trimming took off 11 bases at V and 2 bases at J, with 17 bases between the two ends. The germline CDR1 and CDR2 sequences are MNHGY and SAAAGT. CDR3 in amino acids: CAGRTARPTDTQYF. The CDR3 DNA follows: TGTGCCGGGAGAACGGCGCGACCCACAGATACGCAGTATTTT.

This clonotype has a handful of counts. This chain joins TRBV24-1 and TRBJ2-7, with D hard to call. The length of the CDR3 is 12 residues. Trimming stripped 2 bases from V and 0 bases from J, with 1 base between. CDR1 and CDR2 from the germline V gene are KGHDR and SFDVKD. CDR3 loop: CATSDSSYEQYF. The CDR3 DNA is TGTGCCACCAGTGATTCCTCCTACGAGCAGTACTTC.

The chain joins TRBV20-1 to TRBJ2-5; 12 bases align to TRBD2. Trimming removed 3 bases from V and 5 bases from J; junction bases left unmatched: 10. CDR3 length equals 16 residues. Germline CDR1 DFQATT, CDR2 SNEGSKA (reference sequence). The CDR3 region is CSASPSGGALMETQYF. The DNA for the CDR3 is TGCAGTGCTAGCCCTAGCGGGGGGGCCTTAATGGAGACCCAGTACTTC.

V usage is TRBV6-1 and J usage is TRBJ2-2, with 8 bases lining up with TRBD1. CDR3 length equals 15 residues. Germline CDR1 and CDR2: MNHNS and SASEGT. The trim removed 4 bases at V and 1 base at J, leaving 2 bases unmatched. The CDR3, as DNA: TGTGCCAGCAGTGGACAGGGGCTGAACACCGGGGAGCTGTTTTTT. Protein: CASSGQGLNTGELFF.

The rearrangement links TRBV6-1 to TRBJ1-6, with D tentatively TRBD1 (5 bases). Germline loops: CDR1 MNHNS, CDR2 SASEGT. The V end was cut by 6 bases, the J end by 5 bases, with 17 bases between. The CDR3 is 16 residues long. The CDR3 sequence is CASRLNPGHDNSPLHF. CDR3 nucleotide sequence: TGTGCCAGCAGACTTAACCCCGGACACGATAATTCACCCCTCCACTTT.